One sample yielded the 27 T cell receptor beta chains listed below, sequenced in a study of blood T cell repertoires in COVID-19. Clones were sequenced by immunoSEQ multiplex PCR, and TCRdb holds only the in-frame ones, with some missing. Of 60,000 or so clones listed, about 77% are singletons. The specimen sequenced was peripheral blood. Source of these receptors: a human donor in a cohort sampled during active COVID-19.

This clone has only one observation. The rearrangement uses TRBV5-1 and TRBJ2-7, with D maybe TRBD1 (6 bases). This CDR3 region has 17 residues. Germline V gene data show CDR1 as SGHRS and CDR2 as YFSETQ. Trimming removed 0 bases from V and 5 bases from J, with 21 bases in between. The CDR3 DNA follows: TGCGCCAGCAGCTTGGTAGGATCACGGCAGGGGTACGACGAGCAGTACTTC. As protein: CASSLVGSRQGYDEQYF.

The chain has TRBV4-2 and TRBJ2-1; 9 bases are a match to TRBD1. The V gene end was trimmed by 4 bases and the J gene end by 8 bases; junction bases not matched to a gene: 15. Germline V gene lookup returns CDR1 LGHNA and CDR2 YNFKEQ. This CDR3 spans 17 amino acids. In DNA, the CDR3 is TGTGCCAGCAGCCTCTATCACAGGGGGCCGTTGTCCGATGAGCAGTTCTTC. Translated, it gives CASSLYHRGPLSDEQFF.

The chain has TRBV7-3 and TRBJ2-5; the D gene is possibly TRBD1 (5 bases). V shed 0 bases and J shed 1 base, with 9 bases lying between them. CDR3 size: 15 residues. Looked up from germline, CDR1 is SGHTA and CDR2 is FQGTGA. The CDR3 DNA sequence: TGTGCCAGCAGCTTAACGGGGCGGACCCAAGAGACCCAGTACTTC. This encodes CASSLTGRTQETQYF.

The CDR3 bases are TGTGCCAGCAGTTTAATCGCGGGGCAAGAGACCCAGTACTTC. It translates to CASSLIAGQETQYF. V is TRBV28 and J is TRBJ2-5; D is perhaps TRBD2 (6 bases). The CDR3 is 14 residues long. The germline V and J ends were trimmed by 2 bases and 2 bases, with 9 bases remaining between them. The germline V gene encodes CDR1 MDHEN and CDR2 SYDVKM.

This chain links TRBV30 with TRBJ1-5; unclear D gene. CDR1 is GTSNPN, CDR2 SVGIG, per germline (reference sequence). The CDR3 totals 14 residues. V was pared by 0 bases and J by 3 bases, with 9 bases between. The CDR3 bases are TGTGCCTGGAGTGTATTTGGACTCAATCAGCCCCAGCATTTT. It translates to CAWSVFGLNQPQHF. Drawing the rest from reference TRBV30 and TRBJ1-5, the complete variable domain is SQTIHQWPATLVQPVGSPLSLECTVEGTSNPNLYWYRQAAGRGLQLLFYSVGIGQISSEVPQNLSASRPQDRQFILSSKKLLLSDSGFYLCAWSVFGLNQPQHFGDGTRLSIL.

This chain links TRBV2 with TRBJ2-3; 7 bases map to TRBD1. Germline CDR1 reads SNHLY; CDR2 reads FYNNEI. The CDR3 spans 13 residues. J gave up 8 bases and V 5 bases, and 7 bases lay outside the gene matches. The CDR3 DNA follows: TGTGCCAGCAGTACTGGACAGGCGGGTACGCAGTATTTT. Its translation: CASSTGQAGTQYF.

The rearrangement joins TRBV5-4 to TRBJ2-5; 7 nucleotides line up with TRBD2. V was clipped by 1 base and J by 4 bases; unmatched bases: 10. The CDR3 consists of 16 residues. Germline V CDR1 and CDR2: SGHNT, YYREEE (reference sequence). CDR3 sequence reads: CASSLPPTGGGETQYF. In nucleotides, the CDR3 is TGTGCCAGCAGCTTGCCACCAACGGGGGGAGGAGAGACCCAGTACTTC.

The chain recombines TRBV5-1 with TRBJ2-1; 13 positions agree with TRBD2. V dropped 7 bases and J dropped 6; count of bases not matched to a gene: 1. Germline CDR1 and CDR2: SGHRS and YFSETQ. The CDR3 totals 13 residues. CDR3 loop: CASGTSGTNEQFF. CDR3 coding DNA: TGCGCCAGCGGGACTAGCGGGACCAATGAGCAGTTCTTC. The whole variable domain, filled in from reference TRBV5-1 and TRBJ2-1, reads KAGVTQTPRYLIKTRGQQVTLSCSPISGHRSVSWYQQTPGQGLQFLFEYFSETQRNKGNFPGRFSGRQFSNSRSEMNVSTLELGDSALYLCASGTSGTNEQFFGPGTRLTVL.

The chain joins TRBV29-1 to TRBJ1-2; no firm D call. V lost 3 bases and J 5 bases, leaving 10 bases between the germline ends. The CDR3 covers 12 residues. Germline V gene sequence: CDR1 SQVTM, CDR2 ANQGSEA. CDR3 sequence (DNA): TGCAGCGTTGATCGGGTACCGTATGGCTACACCTTC. Residues: CSVDRVPYGYTF.

V is TRBV7-9 and J is TRBJ2-1; 8 nucleotides line up with TRBD2. V was clipped by 5 bases and J by 2 bases; unmatched bases: 5. Germline V gives CDR1 SEHNR, CDR2 FQNEAQ (reference sequence). CDR3 length equals 15 residues. CDR3 nucleotide sequence: TGTGCCAGCAGCCCAAGCGGGGGCCCCTACAATGAGCAGTTCTTC. Translating it yields CASSPSGGPYNEQFF.

This clone was seen only once. This chain links TRBV4-1 with TRBJ2-2; 14 nucleotides match TRBD2. Germline trimming cut 0 bases from V and 6 bases from J; bases unmatched to any gene: 3. This CDR3 is 17 amino acids long. Germline values: CDR1 MGHRA, CDR2 YSYEKL. This chain's CDR3 is CASSQEVGLAGAGELFF. CDR3 sequence (DNA): TGCGCCAGCAGCCAAGAAGTGGGACTAGCGGGGGCCGGGGAGCTGTTTTTT.

This clone came up a few times. V and J are TRBV30 and TRBJ1-2, with unresolved D. Germline V lookup: CDR1 GTSNPN, CDR2 SVGIG (reference sequence). The CDR3 is made up of 10 amino acids. The CDR3 here is CGHRDYGYTF. DNA of the CDR3: TGTGGGCATCGGGACTATGGCTACACCTTC. The variable domain in full, with the rest retrieved from reference TRBV30 and TRBJ1-2, is SQTIHQWPATLVQPVGSPLSLECTVEGTSNPNLYWYRQAAGRGLQLLFYSVGIGQISSEVPQNLSASRPQDRQFILSSKKLLLSDSGFYLCGHRDYGYTFGSGTRLTVV.

V is TRBV11-2 and J is TRBJ2-1; D is unresolved. Deletions cut 1 base from V and 1 base from J, with 5 bases between. The CDR3 has 14 amino acids. Germline V CDR1 and CDR2: SGHAT, FQNNGV. The CDR3 DNA is TGTGCCAGCAGCTTAGTAATGTCCTACAATGAGCAGTTCTTC. This sequence encodes CASSLVMSYNEQFF.

CDR3 residues: CASRTTGNQPQHF. CDR3 DNA sequence: TGTGCCAGCAGGACAACAGGGAATCAGCCCCAGCATTTT. The rearrangement links TRBV27 to TRBJ1-5; perhaps TRBD1 as D (6 bases). Trimming removed 6 bases from V and 4 bases from J, with 10 bases in between. CDR1 and CDR2 (germline): MNHEY, SMNVEV (reference sequence). This CDR3 has 13 residues.

The CDR3 is CASSLELYGYTF. In DNA form, the CDR3 reads TGTGCCAGCAGCCTCGAGCTTTATGGCTACACCTTC. The chain links TRBV3-1 (or the pseudogene TRBV3-2) to TRBJ1-2; the D is unclear. The CDR3 is made up of 12 amino acids. Per germline, CDR1 LGHDT and CDR2 YNNKEL (reference sequence). V was clipped by 4 bases and J by 5 bases, with 8 bases between them.

This clone turned up a few times. This chain joins TRBV18 and TRBJ1-5; D remains ambiguous. Trimming stripped 2 bases from V and 4 bases from J, with 6 bases between. Germline V gene lookup returns CDR1 KGHSH and CDR2 LQKENI. This CDR3 is built from 13 residues. This chain's CDR3 is CASSPAGNQPQHF. CDR3 coding DNA: TGTGCCAGCTCACCAGCGGGAAATCAGCCCCAGCATTTT.

The chain uses TRBV6-5 and TRBJ2-5; the match to TRBD2 covers 8 bases. V lost 10 bases to trimming and J lost 5 bases; unmatched junction nucleotides: 12. The CDR3 contains 14 residues. Germline-derived CDR1 and CDR2 are MNHEY and SVGAGI. The CDR3 protein is CATSGRSGIETQYF. Written as DNA, the CDR3 is TGTGCCACCTCGGGACGTAGCGGGATTGAGACCCAGTACTTC.

The J gene is TRBJ2-7, the V gene TRBV6-2 or TRBV6-3; no reliable D call. The CDR3 has 12 residues. The V gene's germline CDR1 is MNHEY and CDR2 SVGEGT. The germline V and J ends were trimmed by 2 bases and 3 bases, with 5 bases remaining between them. CDR3 protein: CASSYRFYEQYF. The CDR3 region has the DNA TGTGCCAGCAGTTACCGGTTCTACGAGCAGTACTTC.

The V gene is TRBV5-5, the J gene TRBJ2-7; a weak D match, TRBD1 (6 bases). The CDR3 runs to 15 residues. V shed 0 bases and J shed 3 bases, with 13 bases lying between them. Per germline, CDR1 SGHKS and CDR2 YYEKEE (reference sequence). CDR3 bases: TGTGCCAGCAGCTTGGAGTGGCAGGGGTTCTACGAGCAGTACTTC. This encodes CASSLEWQGFYEQYF.

J is TRBJ2-2 and V is TRBV24-1; D gene uncertain. The CDR3 spans 13 residues. V gave up 5 bases and J gave up 7 bases, with 10 bases separating them. CDR1 and CDR2 from the germline V gene are KGHDR and SFDVKD. The chain's CDR3 is CATSGWSFGELFF. In DNA, the CDR3 is TGTGCCACCAGTGGCTGGAGTTTCGGGGAGCTGTTTTTT.

This sequence joins TRBV11-2 and TRBJ2-2; D is unresolved. Trimming stripped 3 bases from V and 1 base from J, with 6 bases between. Germline assignment: CDR1 SGHAT and CDR2 FQNNGV. The CDR3 runs to 14 residues. The CDR3 loop is CASSLTGNTGELFF. Written as DNA, the CDR3 is TGTGCCAGCAGCTTGACGGGGAACACCGGGGAGCTGTTTTTT.

The chain is built from TRBV11-2 and TRBJ2-7; 10 bases are a match to TRBD1. The CDR3 contains 13 residues. Losses at the gene ends were 6 bases for V and 5 bases for J; bases not matched to a gene: 4. Germline CDR1 SGHAT, CDR2 FQNNGV. Here the CDR3 reads CASRGQGLNEQYF. The CDR3 nucleotides are TGTGCCAGCAGGGGACAGGGGCTCAACGAGCAGTACTTC.

This sequence joins TRBV24-1 and TRBJ1-6; D unclear. CDR1 is KGHDR, CDR2 SFDVKD, per germline. The V gene lost 7 bases and the J gene lost 8 bases, with 11 bases spanning the gap. This CDR3 has 13 amino acids. The CDR3 sequence: CATSPDRDSPLHF. CDR3 DNA: TGTGCCACCAGCCCCGACCGGGATTCACCCCTCCACTTT.

V is TRBV19 and J is TRBJ1-1, with D uncertain. Trimming removed 4 bases at V and 2 bases at J, with 11 bases between. The CDR3 extends over 14 amino acids. Germline CDR1 is LNHDA and CDR2 is SQIVND (reference sequence). CDR3 region: CASSRGLGNTEAFF. CDR3 coding DNA: TGTGCCAGTAGTAGAGGGCTGGGCAACACTGAAGCTTTCTTT.

V is TRBV27 and J is TRBJ2-1; possibly TRBD2 for D (6 bases). The CDR3 is 15 amino acids. V was cut by 4 bases and J by 7 bases, with 17 bases left in between. Germline V gene sequence: CDR1 MNHEY, CDR2 SMNVEV (reference sequence). CDR3 in amino acids: CASSSWDSQKNEQFF. The CDR3 bases are TGTGCCAGCAGTTCCTGGGACTCTCAGAAGAATGAGCAGTTCTTC.

This clone was counted between two and nine times. The V and J genes are TRBV7-8 and TRBJ2-7, with D hard to call. The CDR3 has 13 amino acids. Trimming took 4 bases from V and 3 from J, leaving 10 bases between them. Germline V gives CDR1 SGHVS, CDR2 FQNEAQ. In nucleotides, the CDR3 is TGTGCCAGCAGCTCTTCACCAGACTACGAGCAGTACTTC. Amino acid sequence: CASSSSPDYEQYF.

The chain combines TRBV5-8 with TRBJ2-1; the D is unclear. The V gene's germline CDR1 is SGHTS and CDR2 YDEGEE. Trimming cost V 2 bases and J 1 base, with 13 bases left between them. The CDR3 covers 16 residues. CDR3 loop: CASSFHGGVSYNEQFF. DNA of the CDR3: TGTGCCAGCAGCTTCCATGGCGGTGTTTCCTACAATGAGCAGTTCTTC.